This T cell receptor beta chain comes out of a study of vaccination and CD4 T cells after COVID-19. Cultured CD4+ T-cell DNA underwent Oncomine TCR Beta short-read sequencing. TCRdb recomputed calls from the PCR reads with MiXCR, one row per CDR3 protein. This sample has more than 9,000 distinct CDR3 sequences, with roughly 33% found just once. The treatment: roughly ten-day PBMC culture with coronavirus spike peptide pools or control peptides (ViraFEST assay). V shed 6 bases and J shed 0 bases, with 7 bases lying between them. CDR1 is KGHDR and CDR2 is SFDVKD in the germline V gene. The CDR3 consists of 14 residues. This clonotype came up a few times. Its specificity is unknown.

The source of this sequence is a human donor with COVID-19. The specimen was cultured CD4+ T cells from blood. The chain combines TRBV24-1 with TRBJ2-2, with D unresolved. The DNA of the CDR3 is TGTGCCACCAGTACAAATCCGAACACCGGGGAGCTGTTTTTT. Amino acids: CATSTNPNTGELFF.